Shown below are 18 T cell receptor beta chains from a single sample sequenced in a study of blood T cells in healthy people across ages. Next came a second PCR, run for roughly 6 to 11 cycles, which used a sample-barcoded 5' primer along with a J-beta primer mix. One entry per CDR3 protein, called by TCRdb with MiXCR from the 5' RACE reads. This table has 540,000 or so distinct CDR3 sequences, 24% appearing once. These data were likewise used in another study, on T cells of mothers and their children.

The specimen was blood. These receptors came from a boy under 18 in good health.

This clonotype was observed a few times. CDR3 nucleotides: TGTGCCAGCAGTTTCTCTAGCGGGTCGGCCTACGAGCAGTACTTC. It translates to CASSFSSGSAYEQYF. The rearrangement joins TRBV12-3 or TRBV12-4 to TRBJ2-7; the match to TRBD2 covers 8 bases. The CDR3 is made up of 15 amino acids. The J segment lost 2 bases and the V segment lost 3 bases, leaving 6 bases of the junction unmatched.

The sample holds a few counts of this clonotype. The V call is TRBV28, the J call TRBJ2-5; D is unresolved. Trimming stripped 1 base from V and 7 bases from J, with 13 bases between. In germline, CDR1 is MDHEN, CDR2 SYDVKM. The CDR3 totals 14 residues. The CDR3 DNA follows: TGTGCCAGCAGTTTATTTGGCCCCCCGGGGACCCAGTACTTC. It specifies CASSLFGPPGTQYF.

The genes are TRBV12-3 or TRBV12-4 and TRBJ1-2; D is undetermined. The CDR3 spans 13 residues. V lost 5 bases to trimming and J lost 4 bases, with 11 bases between them. CDR3 in amino acids: CASSGPGPYGYTF. The CDR3 bases are TGTGCCAGCAGTGGACCGGGCCCCTATGGCTACACCTTC.

The gene calls are TRBV28 and TRBJ2-3, with 7 bases fitting TRBD2. The CDR3 extends over 14 amino acids. The J segment lost 4 bases and the V segment lost 7 bases, leaving 8 bases of the junction unmatched. Germline V gene lookup returns CDR1 MDHEN and CDR2 SYDVKM. This CDR3 is CASTLSGDPDTQYF. The CDR3 DNA is TGTGCCAGCACCCTGAGCGGGGACCCAGATACGCAGTATTTT.

Of note for this clonotype: A junction end diverges from the germline sequence, so it may reflect a read error. The genes are TRBV19 and TRBJ1-5, with a tentative D call TRBD1 (6 bases). Looked up from germline, CDR1 is LNHDA and CDR2 is SQIVND (reference sequence). The CDR3 has 14 amino acids. The CDR3 sequence: CASSMKGGNRPQHF. The CDR3 DNA reads TGTGCCAGTAGTATGAAGGGGGGCAATCGGCCCCAGCATTTT. Looking up the rest from reference TRBV19 and TRBJ1-5 gives the full variable domain: DGGITQSPKYLFRKEGQNVTLSCEQNLNHDAMYWYRQDPGQGLRLIYYSQIVNDFQKGDIAEGYSVSREKKESFPLTVTSAQKNPTAFYLCASSMKGGNRPQHFGDGTRLSIL.

The CDR3 nucleotides read TGCGCCAGCACACAGGGGGTCGATAGGGACTATGGCTACACCTTC. This sequence encodes CASTQGVDRDYGYTF. The gene calls are TRBV4-3 and TRBJ1-2, with 8 bases that match TRBD1. V trimming: 7 bases; J trimming: 3 bases; junction bases outside the gene matches: 10. This CDR3 comprises 15 residues. CDR1 LGHNA and CDR2 YSLEER come from the germline V gene.

For this clonotype: The junction and the germline gene differ at one end; a read error may be behind it. CDR3 residues: CASSSPGQPRHF. In DNA form, the CDR3 reads TGTGCCAGCAGCTCGCCGGGTCAGCCCCGGCATTTT. The V and J genes are TRBV7-2 and TRBJ1-5; D is unresolved. The CDR3 is 12 amino acids. CDR1 and CDR2 (germline): SGHTA, FQGNSA.

The chain carries TRBV13 and TRBJ2-7, with a weak D call TRBD2 (5 bases). The CDR3 has 16 residues. With 4 bases removed from V and 0 bases from J, the gap between germline ends came to 16 bases. The germline V gene has CDR1 PRHDT and CDR2 FYEKMQ (reference sequence). CDR3: CASSSLALGDSYEQYF. The CDR3, as DNA: TGTGCCAGCAGCTCCCTAGCTCTGGGCGACTCCTACGAGCAGTACTTC.

In its sample, this clonotype was seen a few times. V gene TRBV4-3 combines with J gene TRBJ1-2; D unclear. Per germline, CDR1 LGHNA and CDR2 YSLEER. V gave up 1 base and J gave up 0 bases, with 12 bases separating them. The CDR3 has 16 amino acids. CDR3 loop: CASSQVEREANYGYTF. The CDR3 region has the DNA TGCGCCAGCAGCCAAGTTGAGAGAGAAGCTAACTATGGCTACACCTTC.

The V gene is TRBV29-1, the J gene TRBJ2-1, with D unclear. The CDR3 length is 12 residues. The germline V gene has CDR1 SQVTM and CDR2 ANQGSEA. V shed 4 bases and J shed 4 bases, with 8 bases lying between them. The CDR3 DNA is TGCAGCGTTGTTCCATCATACAATGAGCAGTTCTTC. Protein sequence: CSVVPSYNEQFF.

The rearrangement links TRBV7-9 to TRBJ1-3; TRBD1 matches 7 bases. The V and J ends lost 4 bases and 0 bases, in that order; junction bases with no gene match: 12. From germline, CDR1 is SEHNR and CDR2 FQNEAQ (reference sequence). The CDR3 runs 18 residues. CDR3 amino acids: CASSSPGDRASSGNTIYF. The CDR3 region has the DNA TGTGCCAGCAGCTCACCCGGCGACAGGGCGAGCTCTGGAAACACCATATATTTT.

The gene calls are TRBV20-1 and TRBJ1-2, with a tentative D call TRBD1 (6 bases). In germline, CDR1 is DFQATT, CDR2 SNEGSKA (reference sequence). The V and J ends lost 6 bases and 3 bases respectively, with 11 bases between them. This CDR3 is built from 12 residues. The chain's CDR3 is CSALDSYYGYTF. The CDR3 region has the DNA TGCAGTGCCTTGGACAGTTACTATGGCTACACCTTC.

The J gene is TRBJ1-1, the V gene TRBV3-1, with D hard to call. CDR1 and CDR2 from the germline V gene are LGHDT and YNNKEL (reference sequence). This CDR3 region has 14 residues. Trimming took off 3 bases at V and 1 base at J, with 9 bases between the two ends. CDR3 amino acids: CASSHPTANTEAFF. Here the CDR3 DNA reads TGTGCCAGCAGCCATCCGACTGCGAACACTGAAGCTTTCTTT.

A note on this clonotype: The germline gene is not matched at one end of the junction; a read error may be the cause. The CDR3 is CASSESVGANYGCTF. The CDR3, as DNA: TGTGCCAGCAGTGAAAGCGTCGGGGCTAACTATGGCTGCACCTTC. V is TRBV2 and J is TRBJ1-2; D is possibly TRBD1 (5 bases). The CDR3 runs 15 residues. Germline CDR1 SNHLY, CDR2 FYNNEI.

The J gene is TRBJ2-3, the V gene TRBV27, with D tentatively TRBD1 (5 bases). This CDR3 spans 16 amino acids. The ends were cut back, 5 bases at V and 4 bases at J, with 19 bases in the middle. The germline V gene encodes CDR1 MNHEY and CDR2 SMNVEV (reference sequence). CDR3 protein: CASSQTTVIAADTQYF. The DNA for the CDR3 is TGTGCCAGCAGTCAGACGACAGTTATCGCGGCAGATACGCAGTATTTT.

The J gene is TRBJ2-7, the V gene TRBV20-1; D may be TRBD1 or TRBD2 (6 bases each). Trimming removed 6 bases at V and 5 bases at J, with 20 bases between. The V gene's germline CDR1 is DFQATT and CDR2 SNEGSKA (reference sequence). The CDR3 extends over 14 amino acids. The CDR3 here is CSARKGGSLDEQYF. CDR3 in DNA: TGCAGTGCCCGGAAGGGGGGATCTCTAGACGAGCAGTACTTC.

The genes are TRBV10-3 and TRBJ2-2, with D unclear. V lost 9 bases, J lost 2 bases, and 10 bases lay in between. CDR1 is ENHRY, CDR2 SYGVKD, per germline. The CDR3 totals 13 residues. CDR3 sequence (DNA): TGTGCCATACAGAGAGTTAACACCGGGGAGCTGTTTTTT. This sequence encodes CAIQRVNTGELFF.

The chain has TRBV20-1 and TRBJ1-6; D is unclear. V lost 0 bases to trimming and J lost 11 bases, with 5 bases between them. The CDR3 has 11 residues. The germline V gene encodes CDR1 DFQATT and CDR2 SNEGSKA (reference sequence). Here the CDR3 reads CSARDSAPLHF. The CDR3 nucleotides read TGCAGTGCTAGAGATTCAGCACCCCTCCACTTT.